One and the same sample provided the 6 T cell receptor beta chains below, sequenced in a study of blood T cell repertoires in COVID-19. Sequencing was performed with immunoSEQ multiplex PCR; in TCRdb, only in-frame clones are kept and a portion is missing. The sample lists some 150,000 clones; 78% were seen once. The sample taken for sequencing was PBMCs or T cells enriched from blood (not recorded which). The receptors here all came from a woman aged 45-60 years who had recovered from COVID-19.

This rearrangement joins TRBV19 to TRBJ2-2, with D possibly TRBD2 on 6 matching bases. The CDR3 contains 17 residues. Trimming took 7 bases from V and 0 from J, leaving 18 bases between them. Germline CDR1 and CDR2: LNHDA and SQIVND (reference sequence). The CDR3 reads CASTTSRGLTNTGELFF. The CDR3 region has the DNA TGTGCCAGTACCACGAGTCGGGGGTTGACGAACACCGGGGAGCTGTTTTTT.

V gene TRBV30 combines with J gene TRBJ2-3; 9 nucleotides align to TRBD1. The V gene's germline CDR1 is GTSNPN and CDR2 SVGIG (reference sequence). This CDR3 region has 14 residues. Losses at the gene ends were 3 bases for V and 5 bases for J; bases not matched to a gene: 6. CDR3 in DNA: TGTGCCTGGAGGGACAGGGGAGGGGGAGATACGCAGTATTTT. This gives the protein CAWRDRGGGDTQYF.

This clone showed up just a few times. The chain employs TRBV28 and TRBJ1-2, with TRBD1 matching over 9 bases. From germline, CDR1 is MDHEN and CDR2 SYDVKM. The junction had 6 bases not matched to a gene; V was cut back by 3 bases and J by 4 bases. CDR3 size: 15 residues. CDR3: CASSLSGTGIYGYTF. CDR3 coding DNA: TGTGCCAGCAGTTTGTCCGGGACAGGGATCTATGGCTACACCTTC.

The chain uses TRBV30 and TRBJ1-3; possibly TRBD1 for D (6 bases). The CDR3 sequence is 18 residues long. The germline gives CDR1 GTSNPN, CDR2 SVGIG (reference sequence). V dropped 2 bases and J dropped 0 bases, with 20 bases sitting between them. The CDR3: CAWSSSPGTFLSGNTIYF. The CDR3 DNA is TGTGCCTGGAGTTCCTCCCCCGGGACATTTCTCTCTGGAAACACCATATATTTT.

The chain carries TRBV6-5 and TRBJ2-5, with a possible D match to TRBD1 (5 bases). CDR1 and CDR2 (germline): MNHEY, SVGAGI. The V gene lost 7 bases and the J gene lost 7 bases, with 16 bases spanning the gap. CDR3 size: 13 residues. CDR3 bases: TGTGCCAGCACCCAAGGGGTTAGGCGGACCCAGTACTTC. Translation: CASTQGVRRTQYF.

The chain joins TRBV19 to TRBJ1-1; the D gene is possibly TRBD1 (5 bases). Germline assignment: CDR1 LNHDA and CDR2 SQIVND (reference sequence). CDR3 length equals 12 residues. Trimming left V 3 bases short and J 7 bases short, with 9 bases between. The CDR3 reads CASSILGGEAFF. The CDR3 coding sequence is TGTGCCAGTAGTATTCTCGGGGGTGAAGCTTTCTTT.